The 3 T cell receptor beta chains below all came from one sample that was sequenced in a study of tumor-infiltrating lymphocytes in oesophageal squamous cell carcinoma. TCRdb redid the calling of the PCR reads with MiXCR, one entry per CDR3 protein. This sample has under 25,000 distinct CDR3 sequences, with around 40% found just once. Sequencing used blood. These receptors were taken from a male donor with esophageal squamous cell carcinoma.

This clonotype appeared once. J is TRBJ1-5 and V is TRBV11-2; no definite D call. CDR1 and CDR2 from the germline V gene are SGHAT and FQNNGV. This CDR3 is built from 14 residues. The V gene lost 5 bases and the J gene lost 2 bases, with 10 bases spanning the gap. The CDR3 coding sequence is TGTGCCAGCAGCATATCAGATGGCAATCAGCCCCAGCATTTT. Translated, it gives CASSISDGNQPQHF.

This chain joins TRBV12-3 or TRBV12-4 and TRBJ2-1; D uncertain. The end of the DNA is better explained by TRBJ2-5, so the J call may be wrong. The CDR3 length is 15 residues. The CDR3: CASSPRIQYGKTQYF. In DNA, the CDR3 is TGTGCCAGCAGTCCTAGGATACAATATGGGAAGACCCAGTACTTC.

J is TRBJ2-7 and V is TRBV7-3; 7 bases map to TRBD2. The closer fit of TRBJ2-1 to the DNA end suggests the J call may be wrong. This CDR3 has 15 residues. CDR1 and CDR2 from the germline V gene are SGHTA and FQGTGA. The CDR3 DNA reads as TGTGCCAGCAGCCCCAGCGGGGATACCTACAATGAGCAGTTCTTC. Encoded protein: CASSPSGDTYNEQFF.